The 22 T cell receptor beta chains below were found in one sample sequenced in a study of cytomegalovirus exposure and HLA in healthy donors. Both 60 Vbeta primers and 13 Jbeta primers went into the PCR. Measured with immunoSEQ multiplex PCR; TCRdb has only the in-frame clones, and not every one. The repertoire consists of approximately 100,000 clones, with around a tenth occurring once and the leading ten covering around 4.9%. The sample consisted of PBMCs. The receptors here all came from a man between 50 and 59 years old in good health and CMV-seropositive.

V is TRBV11-2 and J is TRBJ2-2; the match to TRBD2 covers 7 bases. The CDR3 extends over 17 amino acids. Unmatched junction bases numbered 12, after V lost 2 bases and J lost 6 bases. Germline V gene sequence: CDR1 SGHAT, CDR2 FQNNGV. The DNA of the CDR3 is TGTGCCAGCAGCTTAATGGCTAGCGGCCTTGGGGCCGGGGAGCTGTTTTTT. Amino acids: CASSLMASGLGAGELFF.

This clone has just a few counts. J is TRBJ2-1 and V is TRBV7-2; D is perhaps TRBD2 (6 bases). The length of the CDR3 is 17 residues. Per germline, CDR1 SGHTA and CDR2 FQGNSA. Trimming took off 2 bases at V and 4 bases at J, with 18 bases between the two ends. The CDR3 DNA follows: TGTGCCAGCAGCTTAAACGGGCTAGTTGGGGGGTACAATGAGCAGTTCTTC. This translates into CASSLNGLVGGYNEQFF.

This clone has just a few counts. V is TRBV28 and J is TRBJ1-5; TRBD1 is a possible D gene (5 bases). Germline V gene lookup returns CDR1 MDHEN and CDR2 SYDVKM. The CDR3 loop spans 16 amino acids. V was cut by 5 bases and J by 2 bases, with 16 bases left in between. The CDR3 DNA reads TGTGCCAGCAGTAAGCAGCCCACGGGGGGCAATCAGCCCCAGCATTTT. Protein product: CASSKQPTGGNQPQHF. The whole variable domain, remainder taken from reference TRBV28 and TRBJ1-5, is DVKVTQSSRYLVKRTGEKVFLECVQDMDHENMFWYRQDPGLGLRLIYFSYDVKMKEKGDIPEGYSVSREKKERFSLILESASTNQTSMYLCASSKQPTGGNQPQHFGDGTRLSIL.

The CDR3 DNA is TGTGCCAGCAGTATACTCCCGGGCACCGGGGAGCTGTTTTTT. This translates into CASSILPGTGELFF. This rearrangement joins TRBV6-6 to TRBJ2-2; D not certain. CDR1 and CDR2 (germline): MNHNY, SVGAGI (reference sequence). The CDR3 has 14 amino acids. V was clipped by 5 bases and J by 4 bases, with 11 bases between them.

This clone appeared a few times. The genes are TRBV7-2 and TRBJ2-1; TRBD2 aligns across 12 bases. Germline V CDR1 and CDR2: SGHTA, FQGNSA. The V gene end was trimmed by 5 bases and the J gene end by 5 bases; junction bases not matched to a gene: 13. CDR3 size: 18 residues. The CDR3 nucleotides read TGTGCCAGCAGCCCTACGACTAGCGGGAGCCTGGGTAACAATGAGCAGTTCTTC. It is translated as CASSPTTSGSLGNNEQFF.

This clone was counted a few times. This chain uses TRBV7-3 with TRBJ2-2, with TRBD2 matching over 11 bases. Trimming took 5 bases from V and 7 from J; bases not matched to a gene: 9. The CDR3 is made up of 16 amino acids. Germline V lookup: CDR1 SGHTA, CDR2 FQGTGA. CDR3: CASSLGTSGLGGELFF. The CDR3, as DNA: TGTGCCAGCAGCCTCGGGACTAGCGGCTTGGGCGGGGAGCTGTTTTTT.

The CDR3 region has the DNA TGTGCCAGCTCACGAGCTAGCGGGAGAATAGCCTACGAGCAGTACTTC. Protein: CASSRASGRIAYEQYF. J is TRBJ2-7 and V is TRBV18, with 10 bases matching TRBD2. V lost 4 bases to trimming and J lost 2 bases; unmatched junction nucleotides: 8. Germline CDR1 KGHSH, CDR2 LQKENI. The CDR3 loop spans 16 amino acids.

This clone was seen more than once but under ten times. V usage is TRBV18 and J usage is TRBJ1-4; D gene ambiguous. CDR3 length: 14 amino acids. The germline V gene has CDR1 KGHSH and CDR2 LQKENI. Trimming cost V 2 bases and J 7 bases, with 11 bases left between them. CDR3 protein: CASSPEGLGEKLFF. In DNA, the CDR3 is TGTGCCAGCTCACCAGAGGGTCTGGGTGAAAAACTGTTTTTT.

The V gene is TRBV11-3, the J gene TRBJ2-7; TRBD1 matches at 8 bases. The V and J ends lost 5 bases and 5 bases, in that order; junction bases with no gene match: 8. The CDR3 is made up of 14 amino acids. Germline V gene data show CDR1 as SGHNT and CDR2 as YENEEA. Here the CDR3 reads CASSPRTGHHEQYF. In DNA, the CDR3 is TGTGCCAGCAGCCCAAGGACAGGGCACCACGAGCAGTACTTC.

The rearrangement uses TRBV2 and TRBJ1-5, with D maybe TRBD1 (5 bases). This CDR3 has 18 residues. V was trimmed by 3 bases and J by 0 bases, leaving 18 bases between them. The germline gives CDR1 SNHLY, CDR2 FYNNEI. The CDR3 sequence is CASSESRRGAYSNQPQHF. The CDR3 DNA is TGTGCCAGCAGTGAGTCCCGCCGCGGGGCGTATAGCAATCAGCCCCAGCATTTT.

The chain links TRBV7-9 to TRBJ2-3, with TRBD1 matching 9 bases. Trimming at V came to 5 bases and at J to 2 bases, leaving 5 bases not matched to a gene. This CDR3 is 15 amino acids long. Germline-derived CDR1 and CDR2 are SEHNR and FQNEAQ (reference sequence). The CDR3 region has the DNA TGTGCCAGCAGCCCCGGACAGGGGATCACAGATACGCAGTATTTT. It encodes CASSPGQGITDTQYF.

The rearrangement links TRBV10-3 to TRBJ2-7; no definite D call. The CDR3 covers 11 residues. Per the germline V gene, CDR1 is ENHRY and CDR2 is SYGVKD. V lost 4 bases to trimming and J lost 3 bases, with 4 bases between them. The CDR3 loop is CAISANYEQYF. The CDR3 DNA reads TGTGCCATCAGTGCCAACTACGAGCAGTACTTC.

This clone was detected only a few times. The V gene is TRBV11-2, the J gene TRBJ2-2; D uncertain. In germline, CDR1 is SGHAT, CDR2 FQNNGV. This CDR3 comprises 14 residues. Trimming shortened V by 1 base and J by 3 bases, and 6 bases separated the two germline ends. CDR3: CASSLGLDTGELFF. The CDR3 DNA reads as TGTGCCAGCAGCTTAGGCCTAGACACCGGGGAGCTGTTTTTT.

This clone was found a few times. The chain's CDR3 is CAITGGQNTEAFF. In nucleotides, the CDR3 is TGTGCCATCACCGGCGGGCAGAACACTGAAGCTTTCTTT. The chain carries TRBV10-3 and TRBJ1-1, with no clear D. The CDR3 contains 13 residues. Between the trimmed V and J ends, which lost 7 bases and 1 base, there was a span of 10 bases. CDR1 and CDR2 from the germline V gene are ENHRY and SYGVKD.

The gene calls are TRBV9 and TRBJ2-3, with 7 bases fitting TRBD2. Germline V gene lookup returns CDR1 SGDLS and CDR2 YYNGEE. This CDR3 has 16 residues. The trim removed 2 bases at V and 0 bases at J, leaving 6 bases unmatched. CDR3 sequence: CASSVLGSGSTDTQYF. CDR3 in DNA: TGTGCCAGCAGCGTTCTGGGTAGCGGGAGCACAGATACGCAGTATTTT.

The table lists this clone with a few counts. The J gene is TRBJ1-2, the V gene TRBV28; D remains ambiguous. Germline CDR1 is MDHEN and CDR2 is SYDVKM. There are 10 residues in the CDR3. V shed 10 bases and J shed 4 bases, with 7 bases lying between them. This CDR3 reads CATQFYGYTF. The CDR3 DNA reads TGTGCCACACAGTTCTATGGCTACACCTTC.

Only a few counts were recorded for this clone. The chain carries TRBV7-3 and TRBJ2-1, with TRBD2 matching 10 bases. The germline V gene has CDR1 SGHTA and CDR2 FQGTGA. V shed 5 bases, J shed 2 bases, and the junction held 3 bases outside the gene matches. This CDR3 is built from 15 residues. The CDR3: CASSAGTSAYNEQFF. DNA for the CDR3: TGTGCCAGCAGCGCCGGGACTAGCGCCTACAATGAGCAGTTCTTC.

This clone was observed a few times. The CDR3 sequence is CASSAHTSSYNSPLHF. CDR3 in DNA: TGTGCCAGCAGCGCACACACGTCCTCCTATAATTCACCCCTCCACTTT. The chain couples TRBV9 to TRBJ1-6; D is undetermined. Germline CDR1 SGDLS, CDR2 YYNGEE. This CDR3 has 16 residues. Trimming stripped 3 bases from V and 0 bases from J, with 10 bases between.

This clone was seen a few times. V gene TRBV7-3 combines with J gene TRBJ1-1; maybe TRBD1 (5 bases). Germline CDR1 and CDR2: SGHTA and FQGTGA. The CDR3 covers 17 residues. Trimming removed 1 base from V and 0 bases from J, with 15 bases in between. In nucleotides, the CDR3 is TGTGCCAGCAGCTTAATGGGCAGGGCAACCATGAACACTGAAGCTTTCTTT. Translating gives CASSLMGRATMNTEAFF.

The genes are TRBV27 and TRBJ2-2; 9 bases align to TRBD2. The CDR3 contains 15 residues. With V trimmed by 3 bases and J by 4 bases, 3 bases remained unmatched. CDR1 and CDR2 from the germline V gene are MNHEY and SMNVEV (reference sequence). For the CDR3, the DNA is TGTGCCAGCAGTTTGCAACTAGCGGGCACCGGGGAGCTGTTTTTT. As protein: CASSLQLAGTGELFF.

Ten or more counts support this clone. V usage is TRBV7-8 and J usage is TRBJ2-7, with 7 positions matching TRBD2. The germline V gene has CDR1 SGHVS and CDR2 FQNEAQ. V trimming: 1 base; J trimming: 4 bases; junction bases outside the gene matches: 7. The CDR3 covers 15 residues. The CDR3 reads CASSLDRTREYEQYF. The CDR3, as DNA: TGTGCCAGCAGCTTAGACCGGACTAGAGAATACGAGCAGTACTTC.

This clone was recorded a few times. The chain recombines TRBV5-1 with TRBJ2-5; D is perhaps TRBD2 (6 bases). V was trimmed by 4 bases and J by 2 bases, leaving 15 bases between them. Germline V lookup: CDR1 SGHRS, CDR2 YFSETQ. CDR3 size: 15 residues. The CDR3 nucleotides read TGCGCCAGCAGCCCGGGACCGGAGGGGCAAGAGACCCAGTACTTC. Amino acid sequence: CASSPGPEGQETQYF.